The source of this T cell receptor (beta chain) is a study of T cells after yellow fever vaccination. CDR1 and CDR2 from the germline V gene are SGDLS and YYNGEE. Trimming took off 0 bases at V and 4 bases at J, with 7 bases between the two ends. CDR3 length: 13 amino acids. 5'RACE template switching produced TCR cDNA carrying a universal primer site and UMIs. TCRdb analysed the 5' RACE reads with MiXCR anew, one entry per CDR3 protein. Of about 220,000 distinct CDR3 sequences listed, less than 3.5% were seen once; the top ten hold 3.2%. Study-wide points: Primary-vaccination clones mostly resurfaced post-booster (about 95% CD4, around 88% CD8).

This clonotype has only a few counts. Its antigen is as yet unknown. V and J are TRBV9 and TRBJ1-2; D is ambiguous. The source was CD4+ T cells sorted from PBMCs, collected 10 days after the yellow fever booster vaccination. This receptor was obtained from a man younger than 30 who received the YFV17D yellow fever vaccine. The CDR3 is CASSVVPAYGYTF. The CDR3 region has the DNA TGTGCCAGCAGCGTAGTTCCAGCCTATGGCTACACCTTC. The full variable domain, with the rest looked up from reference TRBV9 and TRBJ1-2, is DSGVTQTPKHLITATGQRVTLRCSPRSGDLSVYWYQQSLDQGLQFLIQYYNGEERAKGNILERFSAQQFPDLHSELNLSSLELGDSALYFCASSVVPAYGYTFGSGTRLTVV.